This entry lists 2 T cell receptor beta chains sequenced from one sample in a study of cytomegalovirus exposure and HLA in healthy donors. Primers for the PCR totalled 60 Vbeta and 13 Jbeta. Some clones are missing from TCRdb's copy, which holds only in-frame ones; the method was immunoSEQ multiplex PCR. Of under 250,000 clones listed, about 80% were seen once; the top ten hold 10%. The specimen was PBMCs. These receptors were collected from a woman aged 45-65 years in good health and CMV-seropositive.

This clone has only one observation. CDR3 DNA sequence: TGTGCCAGCAGTGCATTGAGGAGCTCCTACGAGCAGTACTTC. This codes for CASSALRSSYEQYF. This chain uses TRBV11-2 with TRBJ2-7; D uncertain. The CDR3 runs 14 residues. V shed 6 bases and J shed 0 bases, with 12 bases lying between them. Germline loops: CDR1 SGHAT, CDR2 FQNNGV. Supplemented by reference TRBV11-2 and TRBJ2-7, the full variable domain reads EAGVAQSPRYKIIEKRQSVAFWCNPISGHATLYWYQQILGQGPKLLIQFQNNGVVDDSQLPKDRFSAERLKGVDSTLKIQPAKLEDSAVYLCASSALRSSYEQYFGPGTRLTVT.

V is TRBV4-3 and J is TRBJ2-2; unclear D gene. V shed 3 bases and J shed 1 base, with 12 bases lying between them. This CDR3 region has 16 residues. Per germline, CDR1 LGHNA and CDR2 YSLEER. DNA for the CDR3: TGCGCCAGCAGCCACCTTTCGAGAGAGAACACCGGGGAGCTGTTTTTT. Protein: CASSHLSRENTGELFF.